This T cell receptor (beta chain) is from a study of early T cells in non-severe SARS-CoV-2 infection. General study results and limits: Matching against VDJdb likely underestimated virus-specific expansions, favoring anti-spike CD8.

Attachment of unique molecular identifiers was made to individual cDNA molecules. MiXCR was run by TCRdb on the 5' RACE reads, yielding one entry per CDR3 protein. The sample records 70,000 or so distinct CDR3 sequences, about 11% being singletons. Details on this clonotype: The antigen remains unidentified.

Trimming cost V 4 bases and J 6 bases, with 18 bases left between them. The CDR3 has 16 residues. Germline V lookup: CDR1 LNHDA, CDR2 SQIVND (reference sequence). Sequenced input: whole blood. The TCR was taken from an adult who was a healthcare worker with PCR-confirmed SARS-CoV-2 infection or an uninfected control (not recorded which). The rearrangement links TRBV19 to TRBJ2-2; D possibly uses TRBD1 or TRBD2 (5 bases each). CDR3 loop: CASSRGPLPVAGELFF. CDR3 DNA sequence: TGTGCCAGTAGTAGGGGACCTCTTCCCGTCGCCGGGGAGCTGTTTTTT.